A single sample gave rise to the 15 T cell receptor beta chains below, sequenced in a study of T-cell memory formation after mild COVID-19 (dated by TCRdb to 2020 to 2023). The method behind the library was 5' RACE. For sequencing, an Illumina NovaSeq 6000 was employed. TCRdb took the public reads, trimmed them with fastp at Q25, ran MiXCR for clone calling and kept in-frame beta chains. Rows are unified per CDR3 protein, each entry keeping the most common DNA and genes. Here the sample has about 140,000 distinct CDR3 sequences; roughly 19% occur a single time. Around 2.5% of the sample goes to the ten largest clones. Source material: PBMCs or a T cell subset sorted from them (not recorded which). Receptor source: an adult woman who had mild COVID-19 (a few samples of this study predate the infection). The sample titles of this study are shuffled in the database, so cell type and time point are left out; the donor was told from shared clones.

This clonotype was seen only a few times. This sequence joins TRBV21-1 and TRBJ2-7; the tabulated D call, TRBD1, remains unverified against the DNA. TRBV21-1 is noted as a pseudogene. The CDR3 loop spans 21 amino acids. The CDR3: CASSKPLTGFRRQVSSYEQYF. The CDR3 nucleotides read TGTGCCAGCAGCAAACCCCTTACGGGTTTTCGTCGACAGGTCTCTTCCTACGAGCAGTACTTC.

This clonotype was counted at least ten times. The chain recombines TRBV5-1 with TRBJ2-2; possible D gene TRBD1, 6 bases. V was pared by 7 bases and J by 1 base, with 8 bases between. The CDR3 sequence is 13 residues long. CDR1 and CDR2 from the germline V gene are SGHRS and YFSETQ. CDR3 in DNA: TGCGCCAGCGTACAGGGGAACACCGGGGAGCTGTTTTTT. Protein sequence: CASVQGNTGELFF.

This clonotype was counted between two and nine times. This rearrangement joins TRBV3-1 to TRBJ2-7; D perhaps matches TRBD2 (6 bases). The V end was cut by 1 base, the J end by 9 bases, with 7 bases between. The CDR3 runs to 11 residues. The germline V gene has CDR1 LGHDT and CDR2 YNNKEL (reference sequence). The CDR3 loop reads CASSQGDWQYF. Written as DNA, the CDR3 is TGTGCCAGCAGCCAAGGGGACTGGCAGTACTTC.

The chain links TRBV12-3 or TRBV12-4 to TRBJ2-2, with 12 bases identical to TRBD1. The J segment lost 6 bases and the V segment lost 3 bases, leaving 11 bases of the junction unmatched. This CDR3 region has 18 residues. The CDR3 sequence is CASSFARGQGAVAGELFF. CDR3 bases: TGTGCCAGCAGTTTCGCGAGGGGACAGGGGGCCGTTGCCGGGGAGCTGTTTTTT.

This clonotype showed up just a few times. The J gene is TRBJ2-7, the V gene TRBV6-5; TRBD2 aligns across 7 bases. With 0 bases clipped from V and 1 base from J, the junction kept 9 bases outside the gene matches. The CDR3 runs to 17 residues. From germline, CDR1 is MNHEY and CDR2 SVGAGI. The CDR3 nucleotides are TGTGCCAGCAGTTACTCGACGGGAGGTAGTCGGTCCTACGAGCAGTACTTC. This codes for CASSYSTGGSRSYEQYF.

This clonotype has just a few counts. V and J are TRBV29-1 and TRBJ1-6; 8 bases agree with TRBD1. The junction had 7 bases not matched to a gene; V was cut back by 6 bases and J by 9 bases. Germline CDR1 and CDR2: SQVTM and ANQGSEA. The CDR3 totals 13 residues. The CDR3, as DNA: TGCAGCGTAGGGACAGGCTCGGGTTCACCCCTCCACTTT. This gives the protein CSVGTGSGSPLHF. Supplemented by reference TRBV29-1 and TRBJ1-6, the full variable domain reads SAVISQKPSRDICQRGTSLTIQCQVDSQVTMMFWYRQQPGQSLTLIATANQGSEATYESGFVIDKFPISRPNLTFSTLTVSNMSPEDSSIYLCSVGTGSGSPLHFGNGTRLTVT.

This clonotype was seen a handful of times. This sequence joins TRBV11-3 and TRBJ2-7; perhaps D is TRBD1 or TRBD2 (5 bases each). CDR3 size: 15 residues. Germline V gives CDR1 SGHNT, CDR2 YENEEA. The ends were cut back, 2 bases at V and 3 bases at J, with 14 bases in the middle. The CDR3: CASSLTGRSHYEQYF. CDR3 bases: TGTGCCAGCAGCTTAACGGGACGAAGCCACTACGAGCAGTACTTC.

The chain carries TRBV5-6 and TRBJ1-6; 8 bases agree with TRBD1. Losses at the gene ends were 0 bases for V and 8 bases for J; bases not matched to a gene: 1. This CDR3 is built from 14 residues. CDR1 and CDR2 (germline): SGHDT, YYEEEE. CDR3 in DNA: TGTGCCAGCAGCTTGGTACAGGGGGATTCACCCCTCCACTTT. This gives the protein CASSLVQGDSPLHF.

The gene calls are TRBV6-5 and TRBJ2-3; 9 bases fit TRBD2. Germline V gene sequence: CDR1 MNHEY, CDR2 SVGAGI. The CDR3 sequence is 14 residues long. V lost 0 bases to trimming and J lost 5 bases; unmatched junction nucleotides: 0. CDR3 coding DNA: TGTGCCAGCAGTTACTCGCGGGGGGGAGATACGCAGTATTTT. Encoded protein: CASSYSRGGDTQYF.

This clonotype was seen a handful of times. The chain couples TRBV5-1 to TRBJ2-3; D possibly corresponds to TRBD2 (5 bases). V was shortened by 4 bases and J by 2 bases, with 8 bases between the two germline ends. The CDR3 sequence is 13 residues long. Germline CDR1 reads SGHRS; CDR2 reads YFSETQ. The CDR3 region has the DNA TGCGCCAGCAGCCGGGATCACACAGATACGCAGTATTTT. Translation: CASSRDHTDTQYF. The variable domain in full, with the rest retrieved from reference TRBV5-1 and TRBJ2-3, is KAGVTQTPRYLIKTRGQQVTLSCSPISGHRSVSWYQQTPGQGLQFLFEYFSETQRNKGNFPGRFSGRQFSNSRSEMNVSTLELGDSALYLCASSRDHTDTQYFGPGTRLTVL.

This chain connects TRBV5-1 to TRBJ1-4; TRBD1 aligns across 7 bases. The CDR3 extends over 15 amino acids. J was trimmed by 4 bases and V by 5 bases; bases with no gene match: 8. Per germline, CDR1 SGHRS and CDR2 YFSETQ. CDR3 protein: CASSPGQRINEKLFF. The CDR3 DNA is TGCGCCAGCAGTCCGGGACAGAGGATTAATGAAAAACTGTTTTTT.

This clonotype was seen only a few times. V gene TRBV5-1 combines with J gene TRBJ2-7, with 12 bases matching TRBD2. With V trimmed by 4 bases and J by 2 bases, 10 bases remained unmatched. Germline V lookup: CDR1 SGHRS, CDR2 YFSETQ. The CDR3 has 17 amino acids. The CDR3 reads CASSAVWTSGEPYEQYF. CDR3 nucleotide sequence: TGCGCCAGCAGCGCCGTCTGGACTAGCGGGGAGCCCTACGAGCAGTACTTC.

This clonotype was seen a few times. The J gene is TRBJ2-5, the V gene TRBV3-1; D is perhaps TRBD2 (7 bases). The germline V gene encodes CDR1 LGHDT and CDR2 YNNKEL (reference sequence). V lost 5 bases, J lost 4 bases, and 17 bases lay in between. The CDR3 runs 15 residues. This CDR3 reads CASSDVRGGGETQYF. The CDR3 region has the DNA TGTGCCAGCAGCGATGTTAGGGGGGGAGGAGAGACCCAGTACTTC.

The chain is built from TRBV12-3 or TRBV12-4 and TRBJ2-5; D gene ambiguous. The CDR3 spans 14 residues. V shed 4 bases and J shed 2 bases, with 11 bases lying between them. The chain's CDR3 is CASSYRTLQETQYF. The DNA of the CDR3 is TGTGCCAGCAGTTACCGGACGCTTCAAGAGACCCAGTACTTC.

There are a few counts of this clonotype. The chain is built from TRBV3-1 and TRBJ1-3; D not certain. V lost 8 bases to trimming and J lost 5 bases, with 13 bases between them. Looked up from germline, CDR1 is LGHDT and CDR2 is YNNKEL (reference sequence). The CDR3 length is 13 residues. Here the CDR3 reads CASGYQERNTIYF. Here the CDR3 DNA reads TGTGCCAGCGGATACCAGGAAAGAAACACCATATATTTT. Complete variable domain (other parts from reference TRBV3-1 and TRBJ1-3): DTAVSQTPKYLVTQMGNDKSIKCEQNLGHDTMYWYKQDSKKFLKIMFSYNNKELIINETVPNRFSPKSPDKAHLNLHINSLELGDSAVYFCASGYQERNTIYFGEGSWLTVV.